This TCR beta chain was found in a study of blood T cells in healthy people across ages. Study outcomes and limitations: Long-lived and aged donors differed, with more naive CD4+ cells and higher diversity in the long-lived. Investigators treated diversity estimates from one million T cells as underestimates.

This clonotype showed up just a few times. Antigen specificity is unknown. CDR3 size: 15 residues. Germline values: CDR1 LGHNA, CDR2 YSLEER. V shed 6 bases and J 1 base; nucleotides not matched to a gene: 7. Primed by a sample-barcoded 5' primer and a J-beta primer mix, a second PCR proceeded for 7 to 11 cycles. TCRdb independently ran MiXCR on the 5' RACE reads; one entry per CDR3 protein. The repertoire holds some 760,000 distinct CDR3 sequences, approximately 25% seen once, with more than 7.5% in the top ten. Per sample, extraction of total RNA gave at least 5.5 micrograms in every case. The same sample was also studied in work on T cells of mothers and their children. From that second work: Samples were provided by three healthy Caucasian mothers and their six children.

The rearrangement joins TRBV4-3 to TRBJ2-5, with 8 bases aligning to TRBD1. The specimen was blood. The sequence was obtained from a boy aged 10-17 years in good health. The CDR3 protein is CASSLDRGAQETQYF. DNA of the CDR3: TGCGCCAGCAGTCTTGACAGGGGAGCCCAAGAGACCCAGTACTTC.